Listed below are T cell receptor beta chains from one sample, sequenced in a study of blood T cells in healthy people across ages. TCRdb used MiXCR to reprocess the 5' RACE reads, holding one entry per CDR3 protein. Of under 2,000,000 distinct CDR3 sequences in the sample, 49% were seen once. Sequencing used blood. The receptor source for this set is a woman in her 40s in good health. Each CDR3 is given with its conserved first and last residue. A D gene is named only where the DNA matches it firmly. Rows may omit the clone size; those that give it use once, few, many or a size class.

clone_size: -
v_call: TRBV29-1
j_call: TRBJ1-2
d_call: -
cdr3_aa: CSVEIPRPNYGYTF
cdr3_nt: TGCAGCGTTGAAATTCCCAGGCCTAACTATGGCTACACCTTC

clone_size: few
v_call: TRBV27
j_call: TRBJ2-5
d_call: TRBD2
cdr3_aa: CASSLVASGGRETQYF
cdr3_nt: TGTGCCAGCAGTTTAGTGGCTAGCGGGGGACGAGAGACCCAGTACTTC

clone_size: -
v_call: TRBV5-1
j_call: TRBJ2-1
d_call: -
cdr3_aa: CASSSQQGLGYNEQFF
cdr3_nt: TGCGCCAGCAGCTCCCAACAGGGCTTAGGCTACAATGAGCAGTTCTTC

clone_size: -
v_call: TRBV7-2
j_call: TRBJ2-7
d_call: -
cdr3_aa: CASSKGQPNSYEQYF
cdr3_nt: TGTGCCAGCAGCAAAGGACAGCCTAACTCCTACGAGCAGTACTTC

clone_size: many
v_call: TRBV7-2
j_call: TRBJ2-1
d_call: TRBD1
cdr3_aa: CASSRGQGAYNEQFF
cdr3_nt: TGTGCCAGCAGCCGAGGACAGGGGGCCTACAATGAGCAGTTCTTC

clone_size: few
v_call: TRBV6-6
j_call: TRBJ2-3
d_call: -
cdr3_aa: CASSYSRGRNTDTQYF
cdr3_nt: TGTGCCAGCAGTTACTCGAGGGGGAGGAACACAGATACGCAGTATTTT

clone_size: -
v_call: TRBV4-2
j_call: TRBJ2-1
d_call: -
cdr3_aa: CASSQETDREQFF
cdr3_nt: TGTGCCAGCAGCCAAGAAACCGATCGCGAGCAGTTCTTC

clone_size: -
v_call: TRBV28
j_call: TRBJ2-5
d_call: -
cdr3_aa: CASRHSIRETQYF
cdr3_nt: TGTGCCAGCAGGCACTCGATCCGGGAGACCCAGTACTTC

clone_size: -
v_call: TRBV7-9
j_call: TRBJ1-4
d_call: -
cdr3_aa: CASSSNGATNEKLFF
cdr3_nt: TGTGCCAGCAGCAGTAACGGTGCAACTAATGAAAAACTGTTTTTT

clone_size: -
v_call: TRBV15
j_call: TRBJ2-7
d_call: -
cdr3_aa: CATSRDLKVSEQYF
cdr3_nt: TGTGCCACCAGCAGAGATCTTAAGGTTTCGGAGCAGTACTTC

clone_size: -
v_call: TRBV5-1
j_call: TRBJ2-7
d_call: -
cdr3_aa: CASSYAGQPAYEQYF
cdr3_nt: TGCGCCAGCAGCTATGCGGGACAGCCGGCCTACGAGCAGTACTTC

clone_size: few
v_call: TRBV7-6
j_call: TRBJ2-1
d_call: -
cdr3_aa: CASSLFASSYNEQFF
cdr3_nt: TGTGCCAGCAGCTTATTTGCTAGCTCCTACAATGAGCAGTTCTTC

clone_size: -
v_call: TRBV6-5
j_call: TRBJ2-5
d_call: -
cdr3_aa: CASSYLPGETQYF
cdr3_nt: TGTGCCAGCAGTTATTTGCCGGGGGAGACCCAGTACTTC

clone_size: few
v_call: TRBV5-6
j_call: TRBJ2-7
d_call: -
cdr3_aa: CASSLGPQGSLHEQYF
cdr3_nt: TGTGCCAGCAGCTTGGGACCCCAGGGGAGTCTCCACGAGCAGTACTTC

clone_size: -
v_call: TRBV29-1
j_call: TRBJ2-5
d_call: -
cdr3_aa: CSVDRQDPYNEQYF
cdr3_nt: TGCAGCGTTGATCGACAGGACCCCTACAATGAGCAGTACTTC

clone_size: -
v_call: TRBV20-1
j_call: TRBJ1-2
d_call: -
cdr3_aa: CSARSGYTF
cdr3_nt: TGCAGTGCTAGGTCTGGCTACACCTTC

clone_size: few
v_call: TRBV7-9
j_call: TRBJ2-3
d_call: -
cdr3_aa: CASSPSEGASTDTQYF
cdr3_nt: TGTGCCAGCAGCCCCTCGGAGGGGGCTAGCACAGATACGCAGTATTTT

clone_size: -
v_call: TRBV6-6
j_call: TRBJ1-2
d_call: -
cdr3_aa: CASSYSSWEGYTF
cdr3_nt: TGTGCCAGCAGTTACTCAAGTTGGGAGGGCTACACCTTC

clone_size: -
v_call: TRBV7-8
j_call: TRBJ2-7
d_call: -
cdr3_aa: CAGSRSTDYEQYF
cdr3_nt: TGTGCCGGCAGCCGATCGACGGACTACGAGCAGTACTTC

clone_size: -
v_call: TRBV20-1
j_call: TRBJ2-3
d_call: -
cdr3_aa: CSAGGPYSTDTQYF
cdr3_nt: TGCAGTGCTGGGGGGCCATATAGCACAGATACGCAGTATTTT

clone_size: many
v_call: TRBV5-1
j_call: TRBJ2-6
d_call: -
cdr3_aa: CASSLGLGSGANVLTF
cdr3_nt: TGCGCCAGCAGCTTGGGCTTGGGTTCTGGGGCCAACGTCCTGACTTTC

clone_size: -
v_call: TRBV20-1
j_call: TRBJ2-7
d_call: -
cdr3_aa: CSASEARPYNEQYF
cdr3_nt: TGCAGTGCTAGTGAGGCTAGACCATACAATGAGCAGTACTTC

clone_size: few
v_call: TRBV7-2
j_call: TRBJ2-5
d_call: -
cdr3_aa: CASSLASVGGETQYF
cdr3_nt: TGTGCCAGCAGCTTAGCGTCGGTTGGGGGAGAGACCCAGTACTTC

clone_size: few
v_call: TRBV24-1
j_call: TRBJ2-5
d_call: -
cdr3_aa: CATSLPGGSQETQYF
cdr3_nt: TGTGCCACCAGTTTGCCGGGGGGCTCTCAAGAGACCCAGTACTTC